These 20 T cell receptor beta chains were all obtained from the same sample, sequenced in a study of blood T cell repertoires in COVID-19. Data came from immunoSEQ multiplex PCR; TCRdb stores just in-frame clones and leaves some out. The sample includes tens of thousands of clones, 81% seen only once; the top ten take around 27%. Sequenced input: peripheral blood. Source of these receptors: a man older than 75 with active or convalescent COVID-19.

The genes are TRBV27 and TRBJ2-7, with a tentative D call TRBD2 (5 bases). Trimming removed 7 bases from V and 1 base from J, with 11 bases in between. This CDR3 has 13 amino acids. Germline V lookup: CDR1 MNHEY, CDR2 SMNVEV (reference sequence). The CDR3 DNA reads TGTGCCAGCAAACCCGGACTGTCCTACGAGCAGTACTTC. Translated: CASKPGLSYEQYF.

The V and J genes are TRBV24-1 and TRBJ1-4; TRBD1 aligns across 7 bases. Germline V gene lookup returns CDR1 KGHDR and CDR2 SFDVKD. V gave up 2 bases and J gave up 7 bases; unmatched junction bases: 3. The CDR3 loop spans 14 amino acids. The CDR3 DNA sequence: TGTGCCACCAGTGATTCGACAGGGTCTGAAAAACTGTTTTTT. Amino acid sequence: CATSDSTGSEKLFF.

The chain links TRBV7-2 to TRBJ2-5; no clear D gene. CDR1 and CDR2 from the germline V gene are SGHTA and FQGNSA. V shed 3 bases and J shed 1 base, with 9 bases lying between them. The CDR3 sequence is 14 residues long. The CDR3 protein is CASSLETFQETQYF. The CDR3 nucleotides read TGTGCCAGCAGCTTGGAGACGTTCCAAGAGACCCAGTACTTC.

The V gene is TRBV5-1, the J gene TRBJ2-3; TRBD2 might be the D (5 bases). Trimming cost V 0 bases and J 2 bases, with 7 bases left between them. The CDR3 extends over 14 amino acids. Germline CDR1 and CDR2: SGHRS and YFSETQ. CDR3 DNA: TGCGCCAGCAGCTTGGATGACTACACAGATACGCAGTATTTT. Its translation: CASSLDDYTDTQYF.

The genes are TRBV5-1 and TRBJ2-2, with D perhaps TRBD2 (5 bases). CDR1 SGHRS and CDR2 YFSETQ come from the germline V gene. V was shortened by 4 bases and J by 0 bases, with 10 bases between the two germline ends. There are 15 residues in the CDR3. The CDR3 loop reads CASSPGDSNTGELFF. CDR3 in DNA: TGCGCCAGCAGCCCCGGGGATTCGAACACCGGGGAGCTGTTTTTT. Supplemented by reference TRBV5-1 and TRBJ2-2, the full variable domain reads KAGVTQTPRYLIKTRGQQVTLSCSPISGHRSVSWYQQTPGQGLQFLFEYFSETQRNKGNFPGRFSGRQFSNSRSEMNVSTLELGDSALYLCASSPGDSNTGELFFGEGSRLTVL.

The V call is TRBV3-1 (or the pseudogene TRBV3-2), the J call TRBJ2-1; TRBD2 matches 9 bases. Germline loops: CDR1 LGHDT, CDR2 YNNKEL (reference sequence). With V trimmed by 1 base and J by 8 bases, 15 bases remained unmatched. There are 18 residues in the CDR3. CDR3 amino acids: CASSQGPWRGGWVDEQFF. The CDR3 region has the DNA TGTGCCAGCAGCCAAGGACCTTGGCGGGGGGGCTGGGTCGATGAGCAGTTCTTC.

The V and J genes are TRBV7-3 and TRBJ2-1, with 8 bases aligning to TRBD1. Germline values: CDR1 SGHTA, CDR2 FQGTGA. CDR3 size: 16 residues. With 5 bases clipped from V and 12 bases from J, the junction kept 18 bases outside the gene matches. The CDR3 DNA reads as TGTGCCAGCAGCGAAGGCGGACAGGGTGGGATTTTGGGGCAGTTCTTC. Protein product: CASSEGGQGGILGQFF.

The rearrangement uses TRBV7-8 and TRBJ2-7; 7 bases match TRBD2. This CDR3 spans 14 amino acids. CDR1 and CDR2 from the germline V gene are SGHVS and FQNEAQ. Unmatched junction bases numbered 3, after V lost 0 bases and J lost 4 bases. The CDR3 here is CASSLAGGRYEQYF. CDR3 in DNA: TGTGCCAGCAGCTTAGCCGGGGGGAGGTACGAGCAGTACTTC.

This clone was seen only a few times. The chain joins TRBV4-1 to TRBJ2-7, with D maybe TRBD2 (5 bases). The germline V and J ends were trimmed by 0 bases and 0 bases, with 12 bases remaining between them. Germline CDR1 and CDR2: MGHRA and YSYEKL. CDR3 length: 16 residues. The CDR3 DNA reads TGCGCCAGCAGCCAAGAGGCAGGAGGAATCTCCTACGAGCAGTACTTC. Encoded protein: CASSQEAGGISYEQYF.

The J gene is TRBJ2-7, the V gene TRBV21-1; the table assigns TRBD2, which was not confirmed against the DNA. TRBV21-1 is assigned pseudogene status. The length of the CDR3 is 11 residues. CDR3 bases: TGTGCCAGCTTCCCCTGGCAAGAGCGGTACTTC. Translated, it gives CASFPWQERYF.

The gene calls are TRBV5-6 and TRBJ2-1, with 7 nucleotides matching TRBD1. V dropped 4 bases and J dropped 2; count of bases not matched to a gene: 15. CDR3 length: 18 residues. Germline values: CDR1 SGHDT, CDR2 YYEEEE. Written as DNA, the CDR3 is TGTGCCAGCAGCAGATCGGGACAGCTTGGATCGCCCTACAATGAGCAGTTCTTC. Translation gives CASSRSGQLGSPYNEQFF. The complete variable domain, with remaining parts taken from reference TRBV5-6 and TRBJ2-1, reads DAGVTQSPTHLIKTRGQQVTLRCSPKSGHDTVSWYQQALGQGPQFIFQYYEEEERQRGNFPDRFSGHQFPNYSSELNVNALLLGDSALYLCASSRSGQLGSPYNEQFFGPGTRLTVL.

The chain carries TRBV30 and TRBJ1-4; tentative D call: TRBD1 (5 bases). V shed 1 base and J shed 5 bases, with 17 bases lying between them. The CDR3 is 16 amino acids. Germline-derived CDR1 and CDR2 are GTSNPN and SVGIG (reference sequence). CDR3 sequence reads: CAWSGRQGVSNEKLFF. The CDR3 DNA is TGTGCCTGGAGTGGCCGACAAGGGGTCTCGAATGAAAAACTGTTTTTT.

The sample holds a few counts of this clone. The rearrangement uses TRBV6-5 and TRBJ1-5; tentative D call: TRBD1 (5 bases). Between the trimmed V and J ends, which lost 2 bases and 7 bases, there was a span of 15 bases. This CDR3 contains 15 residues. Germline CDR1 is MNHEY and CDR2 is SVGAGI. DNA for the CDR3: TGTGCCAGCAGTTACCTGGATGCGGGGGGACAGCCCCAGCATTTT. Translating it yields CASSYLDAGGQPQHF.

J is TRBJ1-2 and V is TRBV6-5, with 9 bases identical to TRBD1. V lost 8 bases and J lost 7; bases outside the gene matches: 8. In germline, CDR1 is MNHEY, CDR2 SVGAGI. The length of the CDR3 is 13 residues. DNA for the CDR3: TGTGCCAGCTCAGGGACAGGGTCGGCTGGCTACACCTTC. This codes for CASSGTGSAGYTF.

The chain combines TRBV28 with TRBJ2-5, with 9 positions matching TRBD1. The CDR3 has 15 amino acids. J gave up 2 bases and V 4 bases, and 5 bases lay outside the gene matches. Per germline, CDR1 MDHEN and CDR2 SYDVKM. CDR3 nucleotides: TGTGCCAGCAGTTCGGGACAGGGCGGGCAAGAGACCCAGTACTTC. Its translation: CASSSGQGGQETQYF. Variable domain in full (rest from reference TRBV28 and TRBJ2-5): DVKVTQSSRYLVKRTGEKVFLECVQDMDHENMFWYRQDPGLGLRLIYFSYDVKMKEKGDIPEGYSVSREKKERFSLILESASTNQTSMYLCASSSGQGGQETQYFGPGTRLLVL.

Only one count was recorded for this clone. CDR3 coding DNA: TGTGCCAGTAGGGGAGGTTCAGGGTCGGATAGCGCAGATACGCAGTATTTT. Translating gives CASRGGSGSDSADTQYF. V usage is TRBV19 and J usage is TRBJ2-3, with a possible D match to TRBD2 (6 bases). Germline CDR1 LNHDA, CDR2 SQIVND (reference sequence). Trimming took off 6 bases at V and 4 bases at J, with 23 bases between the two ends. The CDR3 runs to 17 residues.

The chain combines TRBV28 with TRBJ2-7; no clear D. The CDR3 runs 10 residues. From germline, CDR1 is MDHEN and CDR2 SYDVKM. Trimming stripped 8 bases from V and 4 bases from J, with 6 bases between. CDR3: CASATYEQYF. CDR3 DNA: TGTGCCAGCGCTACGTACGAGCAGTACTTC.

The rearrangement links TRBV7-9 to TRBJ1-4, with TRBD1 as a possible D gene (5 bases). The CDR3 sequence is 14 residues long. In germline, CDR1 is SEHNR, CDR2 FQNEAQ (reference sequence). The ends were cut back, 0 bases at V and 8 bases at J, with 10 bases in the middle. The CDR3: CASSLASWGEKLFF. In DNA, the CDR3 is TGTGCCAGCAGCTTAGCATCGTGGGGCGAAAAACTGTTTTTT.

V and J are TRBV10-3 and TRBJ2-7; TRBD1 matches 8 bases. The CDR3 is 15 residues long. Germline V gene data show CDR1 as ENHRY and CDR2 as SYGVKD. Trimming at V came to 7 bases and at J to 2 bases, leaving 10 bases not matched to a gene. CDR3: CAIKGLAGGPYEQYF. The CDR3 nucleotides read TGTGCCATCAAAGGTCTGGCAGGGGGCCCCTACGAGCAGTACTTC.

V and J are TRBV5-1 and TRBJ2-5, with TRBD1 identical over 7 bases. Germline CDR1 is SGHRS and CDR2 is YFSETQ. The CDR3 extends over 16 amino acids. Germline trimming cut 2 bases from V and 2 bases from J; bases unmatched to any gene: 9. CDR3 DNA: TGCGCCAGCAGCTTACAGGGGAAGGGGGCTCAAGAGACCCAGTACTTC. Its protein product is CASSLQGKGAQETQYF.